Given below is one T cell receptor beta chain in context. The antigen remains unidentified. They ran version v3.0 of the immunoSEQ assay at survey level. Sequencing was performed with immunoSEQ multiplex PCR; in TCRdb, only in-frame clones are kept and a portion is missing. The sample contains under 50,000 clones, 70% to 90% of which appear only once. This specimen belongs to a study of long-term antiretroviral therapy in people with HIV. Points from the study as a whole: Data on ART adherence, viral resistance or therapy changes were unavailable.

V shed 5 bases and J shed 8 bases, with 12 bases lying between them. The germline CDR1 and CDR2 sequences are SEHNR and FQNEAQ (reference sequence). This CDR3 contains 12 residues. This TCR came from a woman between 18 and 29 years old with HIV. The sequences come from unsorted PBMCs, collected just before starting antiretroviral therapy. The genes are TRBV7-9 and TRBJ1-2; weak D call: TRBD1 (5 bases). In DNA form, the CDR3 reads TGTGCCAGCAGCCCCGACAGTTACGGCTACACCTTC. It is translated as CASSPDSYGYTF.